The 3 T cell receptor beta chains reported below all come from one sample, sequenced in a study of T-cell memory formation after mild COVID-19. TCRdb used MiXCR to reprocess the 5' RACE reads, holding one entry per CDR3 protein. The table shows around 300,000 distinct CDR3 sequences, with roughly an eighth occurring only once. Material for sequencing was PBMCs or a T cell subset sorted from them (not recorded which). These receptor sequences come from a man younger than 35 who had mild COVID-19 (a few samples of this study predate the infection). Cell type and time point are not known.

This clonotype has just a few counts. The chain combines TRBV12-3 or TRBV12-4 with TRBJ1-2, with D unclear. The CDR3 spans 15 residues. Trimming took 7 bases from V and 5 from J, leaving 20 bases between them. The CDR3 spells CASTPGHRVGYGYTF. The CDR3, as DNA: TGTGCCAGCACCCCGGGCCACCGCGTAGGGTATGGCTACACCTTC.

This rearrangement joins TRBV4-1 to TRBJ2-5; D is perhaps TRBD1 or TRBD2 (5 bases each). Per the germline V gene, CDR1 is MGHRA and CDR2 is YSYEKL. V gave up 3 bases and J gave up 3 bases, with 14 bases separating them. The CDR3 is 15 residues long. This CDR3 is CASSQRAGSEETQYF. The DNA of the CDR3 is TGCGCCAGCAGCCAGAGGGCAGGGTCAGAAGAGACCCAGTACTTC.

The rearrangement uses TRBV2 and TRBJ1-5; 9 bases match TRBD1. J was trimmed by 3 bases and V by 5 bases; bases with no gene match: 5. Germline loops: CDR1 SNHLY, CDR2 FYNNEI. The CDR3 is made up of 15 amino acids. The CDR3 bases are TGTGCCAGCAGTTTTAGGACAGGGGACAATCAGCCCCAGCATTTT. It encodes CASSFRTGDNQPQHF.